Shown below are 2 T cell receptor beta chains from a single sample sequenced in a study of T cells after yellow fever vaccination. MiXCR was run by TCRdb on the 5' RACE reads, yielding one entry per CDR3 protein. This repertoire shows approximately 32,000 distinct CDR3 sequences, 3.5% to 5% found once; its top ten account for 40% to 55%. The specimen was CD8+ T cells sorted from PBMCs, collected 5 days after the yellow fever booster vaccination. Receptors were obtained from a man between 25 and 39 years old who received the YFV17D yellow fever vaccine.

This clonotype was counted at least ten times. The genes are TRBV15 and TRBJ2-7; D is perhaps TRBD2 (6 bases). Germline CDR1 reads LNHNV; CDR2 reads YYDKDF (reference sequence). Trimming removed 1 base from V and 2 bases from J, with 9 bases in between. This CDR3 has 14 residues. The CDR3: CATSRARGTYEQYF. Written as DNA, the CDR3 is TGTGCCACCAGCAGAGCCCGGGGGACCTACGAGCAGTACTTC. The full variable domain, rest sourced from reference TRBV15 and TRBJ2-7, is DAMVIQNPRYQVTQFGKPVTLSCSQTLNHNVMYWYQQKSSQAPKLLFHYYDKDFNNEADTPDNFQSRRPNTSFCFLDIRSPGLGDTAMYLCATSRARGTYEQYFGPGTRLTVT.

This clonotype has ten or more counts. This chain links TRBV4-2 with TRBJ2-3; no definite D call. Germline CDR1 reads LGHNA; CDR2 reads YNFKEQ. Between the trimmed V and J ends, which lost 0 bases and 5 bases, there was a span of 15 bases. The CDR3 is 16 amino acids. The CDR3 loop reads CASSQESGLGQDTQYF. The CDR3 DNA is TGTGCCAGCAGCCAAGAATCGGGTCTAGGCCAAGATACGCAGTATTTT.